These 7 T cell receptor beta chains share one sample of origin, sequenced in a study of T cell repertoires in cytomegalovirus infection. The antigens of these receptors remain unknown. TCRdb fed the reads into MiXCR, producing one record per CDR3 protein. The data contain approximately 120,000 distinct CDR3 sequences, about 31% of them singletons. Sequencing was performed on CD8+ T cells from cultured PBMCs, taken from culture after CMV antigen stimulation. The origin of the receptors is a human donor in good health (CMV status not recorded). Some clones in this sample may be carry-over from other donors' samples.

This clonotype was recorded a few times. The rearrangement links TRBV5-6 to TRBJ2-5; D remains unclear. The CDR3 is 10 amino acids. In germline, CDR1 is SGHDT, CDR2 YYEEEE. The V end lost 4 bases, the J end lost 4 bases, and 2 bases lay between the germline ends. The CDR3 here is CASSGETQYF. The CDR3 nucleotides read TGTGCCAGCAGCGGAGAGACCCAGTACTTC.

This clonotype was seen a few times. This sequence joins TRBV25-1 and TRBJ2-3; no firm D call. Trimming shortened V by 2 bases and J by 1 base, and 7 bases separated the two germline ends. This CDR3 has 14 amino acids. Germline values: CDR1 MGHDK, CDR2 SYGVNS. The CDR3 DNA is TGTGCCAGCAGTGAAGACTGGGGCACAGATACGCAGTATTTT. This sequence encodes CASSEDWGTDTQYF.

The rearrangement joins TRBV20-1 to TRBJ2-5; 9 nucleotides align to TRBD2. Trimming took 1 base from V and 3 from J; bases not matched to a gene: 3. Germline V lookup: CDR1 DFQATT, CDR2 SNEGSKA (reference sequence). The CDR3 extends over 14 amino acids. The CDR3 sequence is CSARVAGGEETQYF. As DNA, the CDR3 is TGCAGTGCTAGAGTTGCGGGGGGGGAAGAGACCCAGTACTTC.

The rearrangement uses TRBV10-3 and TRBJ1-2; TRBD1 aligns across 7 bases. The CDR3 is 13 residues long. Trimming took 3 bases from V and 6 from J; bases not matched to a gene: 4. Germline CDR1 is ENHRY and CDR2 is SYGVKD. The CDR3 loop reads CAISESDRDGYTF. The CDR3 nucleotides read TGTGCCATCAGTGAATCCGACAGGGATGGCTACACCTTC.

This chain uses TRBV5-4 with TRBJ1-1; D might be TRBD1 (6 bases). Germline V lookup: CDR1 SGHNT, CDR2 YYREEE (reference sequence). Trimming pared 5 bases from V and 4 bases from J, leaving 15 bases between. CDR3 length: 14 residues. CDR3 sequence (DNA): TGTGCCAGCAGTCCTGACGACAGGAGCACTGAAGCTTTCTTT. Protein product: CASSPDDRSTEAFF.

This clonotype was observed a single time. The V call is TRBV4-1, the J call TRBJ2-5; 8 nucleotides agree with TRBD2. The CDR3 consists of 17 residues. Germline lookup yields CDR1 MGHRA and CDR2 YSYEKL. The V segment lost 0 bases and the J segment 0 bases; nucleotides outside the gene matches: 6. Here the CDR3 reads CASSQESTSDYQETQYF. As DNA, the CDR3 is TGCGCCAGCAGCCAAGAATCGACTAGCGATTACCAAGAGACCCAGTACTTC.

The chain links TRBV11-2 to TRBJ2-7, with 10 bases identical to TRBD1. This CDR3 has 15 residues. CDR1 is SGHAT and CDR2 is FQNNGV in the germline V gene. V lost 5 bases to trimming and J lost 3 bases; unmatched junction nucleotides: 7. CDR3 in DNA: TGTGCCAGCAGCCGAGTGCGGACAGGGGGCTACGAGCAGTACTTC. Protein sequence: CASSRVRTGGYEQYF.